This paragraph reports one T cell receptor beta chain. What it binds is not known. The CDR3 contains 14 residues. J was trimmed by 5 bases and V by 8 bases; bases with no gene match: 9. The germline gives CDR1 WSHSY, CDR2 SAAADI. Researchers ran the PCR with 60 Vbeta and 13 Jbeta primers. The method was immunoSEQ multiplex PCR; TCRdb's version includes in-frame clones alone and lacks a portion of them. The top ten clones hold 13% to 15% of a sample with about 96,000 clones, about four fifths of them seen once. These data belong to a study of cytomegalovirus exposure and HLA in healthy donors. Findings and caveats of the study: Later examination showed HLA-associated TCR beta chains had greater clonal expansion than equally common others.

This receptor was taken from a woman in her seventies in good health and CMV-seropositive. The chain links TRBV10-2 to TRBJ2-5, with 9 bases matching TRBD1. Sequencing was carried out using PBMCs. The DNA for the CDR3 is TGCGCCAGCCAGGACAGGGGCTTGGTGGAGACCCAGTACTTC. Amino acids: CASQDRGLVETQYF.